The clone carrying this T cell receptor beta chain was counted only a few times. Its target is not known. The time point was: patch test 1, 2 weeks after DPC sensitization. The sample's treatment: therapeutic diphenylcyclopropenone sensitization with weekly scalp DPC. In every case, blood was obtained before the patch test was applied. Donors were 18 to 70-year-old alopecia patients suitable for DPC. The study extracted total RNA from unfractionated whole blood. This entry belongs to a study of human T cells and chemical hapten exposure. Study-level points and caveats: Alopecia was present in the donors, so their immune response may differ from healthy people's.

Germline V lookup: CDR1 SQVTM, CDR2 ANQGSEA. Trimming at V came to 7 bases and at J to 7 bases, leaving 14 bases not matched to a gene. The CDR3 consists of 15 residues. TCRdb independently ran MiXCR on the RACE reads; one entry per CDR3 protein. The profile shows some 190,000 distinct CDR3 sequences, approximately 20% of them singletons. The genes are TRBV29-1 and TRBJ2-1; 9 bases align to TRBD2. The TCR was taken from a woman in her 50s with alopecia areata. Some clones in this sample may be carry-over from other donors' samples. The sample was whole blood, taken in connection with sensitization to the hapten diphenylcyclopropenone (DPC). CDR3 sequence (DNA): TGCAGCGGGACTGGGGGTAGCGGGAGTCGGAATGAGCAGTTCTTC. This translates into CSGTGGSGSRNEQFF.